A single sample is the source of the 24 T cell receptor beta chains below, sequenced in a study of neurological immune-mediated disorders. TCRdb recomputed calls from the 5' RACE reads with MiXCR, one row per CDR3 protein. Found here are about 71,000 distinct CDR3 sequences, roughly 13% of them singletons; the top ten hold roughly 4.2%. The time point: longitudinal time-point 1 (baseline). Material: PBMCs. These receptors came from a female donor with HTLV-1-associated myelopathy (HAM/TSP).

This clonotype has a count of ten or more. The chain is built from TRBV10-2 and TRBJ1-5, with no clear D. CDR3 size: 15 residues. The V end lost 2 bases, the J end lost 2 bases, and 10 bases lay between the germline ends. Germline V lookup: CDR1 WSHSY, CDR2 SAAADI. The CDR3 coding sequence is TGCGCCAGCAGTGAGGAGTGGATAGGCAATCAGCCCCAGCATTTT. Translated, it gives CASSEEWIGNQPQHF.

This clonotype was picked up many times. The chain employs TRBV5-1 and TRBJ2-7; 7 nucleotides match TRBD1. Trimming took 4 bases from V and 0 from J; bases not matched to a gene: 10. This CDR3 has 16 amino acids. From germline, CDR1 is SGHRS and CDR2 YFSETQ. This chain's CDR3 is CASSPGQAKTSYEQYF. The CDR3 region has the DNA TGCGCCAGCAGCCCAGGACAGGCGAAAACCTCCTACGAGCAGTACTTC.

In its sample, this clonotype was seen many times. The chain links TRBV5-1 to TRBJ1-1; possible D gene TRBD1, 6 bases. CDR1 is SGHRS, CDR2 YFSETQ, per germline. V gave up 0 bases and J gave up 4 bases, with 7 bases separating them. This CDR3 region has 13 residues. For the CDR3, the DNA is TGCGCCAGCAGCTTGGGGGGGGCCACTGAAGCTTTCTTT. It encodes CASSLGGATEAFF.

This clonotype was seen repeatedly, ten times or more. The chain recombines TRBV5-6 with TRBJ2-5; TRBD2 agrees at 11 bases. The CDR3 runs 14 residues. Germline V gives CDR1 SGHDT, CDR2 YYEEEE. V was pared by 4 bases and J by 4 bases, with 3 bases of the junction left unmatched. The CDR3 region has the DNA TGTGCCAGCAGCGATGGGACTAGCGGAGAGACCCAGTACTTC. This translates into CASSDGTSGETQYF.

This clonotype was detected ten times or more. J is TRBJ2-2 and V is TRBV5-1, with D perhaps TRBD1 (5 bases). V shed 3 bases and J shed 7 bases, with 16 bases lying between them. Per germline, CDR1 SGHRS and CDR2 YFSETQ. This CDR3 contains 15 residues. This chain's CDR3 is CASSSSPGNDGELFF. The CDR3, as DNA: TGCGCCAGCAGCTCCAGCCCAGGGAATGACGGGGAGCTGTTTTTT. Full variable domain (rest looked up from reference TRBV5-1 and TRBJ2-2): KAGVTQTPRYLIKTRGQQVTLSCSPISGHRSVSWYQQTPGQGLQFLFEYFSETQRNKGNFPGRFSGRQFSNSRSEMNVSTLELGDSALYLCASSSSPGNDGELFFGEGSRLTVL.

In this sample, this clonotype turned up many times. The chain carries TRBV5-1 and TRBJ1-4; 7 nucleotides agree with TRBD1. The V gene's germline CDR1 is SGHRS and CDR2 YFSETQ. Losses at the gene ends were 4 bases for V and 7 bases for J; bases not matched to a gene: 4. This CDR3 contains 13 residues. The CDR3: CASSRDRTEKLFF. The CDR3 coding sequence is TGCGCCAGCAGCAGGGACAGAACTGAAAAACTGTTTTTT.

This chain links TRBV20-1 with TRBJ2-1; TRBD2 aligns across 7 bases. The CDR3 has 14 residues. In germline, CDR1 is DFQATT, CDR2 SNEGSKA (reference sequence). Trimming took 6 bases from V and 5 from J; bases not matched to a gene: 10. The CDR3 spells CSASRGLLNNEQFF. The CDR3 nucleotides are TGCAGTGCAAGCCGGGGACTACTTAACAATGAGCAGTTCTTC.

The CDR3 DNA reads as TGCGCCAGCAGCCCAGAACGTGGTAAACTGTACAATGAGCAGTTCTTC. Translating it yields CASSPERGKLYNEQFF. The chain has TRBV5-1 and TRBJ2-1; D unresolved. V was cut by 4 bases and J by 4 bases, with 18 bases left in between. CDR1 is SGHRS, CDR2 YFSETQ, per germline. The CDR3 runs 16 residues.

CDR3 coding DNA: TGTGCCAGCAGCTTAGGGGAGTATTCAAGAGAGACCCAGTACTTC. This codes for CASSLGEYSRETQYF. The rearrangement uses TRBV7-2 and TRBJ2-5; D possibly corresponds to TRBD2 (5 bases). V dropped 1 base and J dropped 4 bases, with 13 bases sitting between them. CDR3 length: 15 residues. CDR1 and CDR2 from the germline V gene are SGHTA and FQGNSA.

This clonotype was observed many times. The chain links TRBV5-1 to TRBJ1-2; weak D call: TRBD1 (5 bases). V lost 0 bases, J lost 7 bases, and 13 bases lay in between. The length of the CDR3 is 14 residues. From germline, CDR1 is SGHRS and CDR2 YFSETQ. Here the CDR3 reads CASSLAGGTGGYTF. CDR3 nucleotide sequence: TGCGCCAGCAGCTTGGCTGGGGGAACAGGTGGCTACACCTTC.

The chain combines TRBV12-3 or TRBV12-4 with TRBJ2-7; TRBD1 or TRBD2 may be the D gene (5 bases each). V shed 7 bases and J shed 10 bases, with 20 bases lying between them. This CDR3 is 13 amino acids long. The chain's CDR3 is CASKPGRLVDQYF. The CDR3 DNA follows: TGTGCCAGCAAACCGGGACGGCTTGTGGATCAGTACTTC.

This clonotype was observed many times. The chain has TRBV27 and TRBJ1-6; D perhaps matches TRBD1 (5 bases). The germline gives CDR1 MNHEY, CDR2 SMNVEV (reference sequence). Trimming pared 5 bases from V and 8 bases from J, leaving 16 bases between. The CDR3 is 15 residues long. The DNA for the CDR3 is TGTGCCAGCAGTGCCCGGGACGGAACCTATTCACCCCTCCACTTT. Translation gives CASSARDGTYSPLHF.

This clonotype has ten or more counts. V and J are TRBV20-1 and TRBJ1-3, with TRBD1 matching 8 bases. The trim removed 0 bases at V and 0 bases at J, leaving 4 bases unmatched. Germline lookup yields CDR1 DFQATT and CDR2 SNEGSKA (reference sequence). The CDR3 is 16 residues long. The CDR3 sequence is CSARDATGGSGNTIYF. CDR3 sequence (DNA): TGCAGTGCTAGAGACGCCACAGGGGGCTCTGGAAACACCATATATTTT.

The rearrangement joins TRBV19 to TRBJ1-5, with 11 bases fitting TRBD1. Unmatched junction bases numbered 14, after V lost 6 bases and J lost 7 bases. This CDR3 has 17 amino acids. The germline CDR1 and CDR2 sequences are LNHDA and SQIVND (reference sequence). The CDR3 nucleotides are TGTGCCAGTAGCTGGGGGACAGGGGGAAGCGGGGGCCAGCCCCAGCATTTT. This translates into CASSWGTGGSGGQPQHF.

This clonotype appeared many times. CDR3 region: CSARRASGGNTGELFF. The DNA for the CDR3 is TGCAGTGCTAGAAGGGCTAGCGGGGGGAACACCGGGGAGCTGTTTTTT. This chain connects TRBV20-1 to TRBJ2-2; 10 bases are shared with TRBD2. CDR1 is DFQATT, CDR2 SNEGSKA, per germline (reference sequence). CDR3 length equals 16 residues. The ends lost 2 bases at V and 1 base at J; junction bases unmatched: 4.

This clonotype was counted ten times or more. This chain joins TRBV15 and TRBJ1-5; 7 nucleotides match TRBD1. J gave up 6 bases and V 7 bases, and 12 bases lay outside the gene matches. The CDR3 covers 15 residues. Germline V CDR1 and CDR2: LNHNV, YYDKDF (reference sequence). CDR3 nucleotide sequence: TGTGCCACCAACCCCGGGACAGCGGTAACTCAGCCCCAGCATTTT. Protein product: CATNPGTAVTQPQHF. Drawing the rest from reference TRBV15 and TRBJ1-5, the complete variable domain is DAMVIQNPRYQVTQFGKPVTLSCSQTLNHNVMYWYQQKSSQAPKLLFHYYDKDFNNEADTPDNFQSRRPNTSFCFLDIRSPGLGDTAMYLCATNPGTAVTQPQHFGDGTRLSIL.

This clonotype turned up a few times. The V call is TRBV12-3 or TRBV12-4, the J call TRBJ2-1; 13 bases are a match to TRBD2. The ends lost 6 bases at V and 2 bases at J; junction bases unmatched: 1. This CDR3 spans 15 amino acids. CDR3 sequence reads: CASRTSGGTYNEQFF. The CDR3 region has the DNA TGTGCCAGCAGGACTAGCGGGGGGACCTACAATGAGCAGTTCTTC.

This clonotype was found many times. The rearrangement uses TRBV20-1 and TRBJ2-2; D may be TRBD2 (7 bases). The length of the CDR3 is 13 residues. V was trimmed by 6 bases and J by 6 bases, leaving 14 bases between them. Germline V lookup: CDR1 DFQATT, CDR2 SNEGSKA (reference sequence). CDR3 in amino acids: CSAVRGPSGELFF. As DNA, the CDR3 is TGCAGTGCCGTGCGGGGGCCGTCCGGGGAGCTGTTTTTT.

This clonotype showed up many times. The chain is built from TRBV9 and TRBJ2-5, with a weak D call TRBD2 (6 bases). This CDR3 is 15 amino acids long. Germline values: CDR1 SGDLS, CDR2 YYNGEE. Trimming pared 3 bases from V and 5 bases from J, leaving 17 bases between. CDR3 DNA sequence: TGTGCCAGCAGCGACTACCGCGGGACTTTCGAGACCCAGTACTTC. This codes for CASSDYRGTFETQYF. Supplemented by reference TRBV9 and TRBJ2-5, the full variable domain reads DSGVTQTPKHLITATGQRVTLRCSPRSGDLSVYWYQQSLDQGLQFLIQYYNGEERAKGNILERFSAQQFPDLHSELNLSSLELGDSALYFCASSDYRGTFETQYFGPGTRLLVL.

The rearrangement links TRBV10-3 to TRBJ2-1; D call uncertain. Germline-derived CDR1 and CDR2 are ENHRY and SYGVKD. V was cut by 0 bases and J by 6 bases, with 9 bases left in between. This CDR3 contains 14 residues. CDR3 in DNA: TGTGCCATCAGTGAGTCGCGTGGGGTCAATGAGCAGTTCTTC. Protein product: CAISESRGVNEQFF.

This clonotype was recorded many times. This chain uses TRBV12-3 or TRBV12-4 with TRBJ1-1, with D hard to call. The CDR3 runs 12 residues. The germline V and J ends were trimmed by 3 bases and 5 bases, with 7 bases remaining between them. CDR3 region: CASSLGVTEAFF. The CDR3 DNA sequence: TGTGCCAGCAGTTTGGGTGTTACTGAAGCTTTCTTT.

This clonotype was counted many times. The chain is built from TRBV28 and TRBJ2-2, with D hard to call. CDR1 is MDHEN, CDR2 SYDVKM, per germline. The CDR3 spans 15 residues. Trimming removed 2 bases at V and 2 bases at J, with 9 bases between. The CDR3 reads CASSLPQANTGELFF. DNA for the CDR3: TGTGCCAGCAGTTTACCCCAAGCCAACACCGGGGAGCTGTTTTTT.

Many counts were recorded for this clonotype. The genes are TRBV5-1 and TRBJ2-1; D gene uncertain. The germline CDR1 and CDR2 sequences are SGHRS and YFSETQ. The germline V and J ends were trimmed by 6 bases and 2 bases, with 15 bases remaining between them. The CDR3 contains 15 residues. The CDR3 nucleotides are TGCGCCAGCACCCCGACTGCTACCGCCTACAATGAGCAGTTCTTC. Protein: CASTPTATAYNEQFF.

This clonotype was picked up many times. The chain carries TRBV7-3 and TRBJ1-1; D perhaps matches TRBD1 (5 bases). This CDR3 is built from 13 residues. V lost 2 bases, J lost 1 base, and 5 bases lay in between. The germline gives CDR1 SGHTA, CDR2 FQGTGA. The CDR3 is CASSLGANTEAFF. CDR3 DNA: TGTGCCAGCAGCTTAGGGGCGAACACTGAAGCTTTCTTT.